The present entry profiles one T cell receptor (beta chain) with its context. What antigen it recognizes has not been identified. Nothing much larger sits one base from this clone, and base qualities are not available. TCRdb names Illumina NovaSeq 6000 as the instrument used. TCRalpha and TCRbeta cDNA libraries were built by 5'RACE with constant-segment primers, adding sample barcodes and unique molecular identifiers. RNA was extracted from every sample with Trizol reagent. Libraries were amplified in two PCR steps, with a second sample barcode and Illumina TruSeq adapters added in the second step. Libraries were sequenced on an Illumina NovaSeq with 2 x 150 bp paired-end reads. In the original analysis: Demultiplexing of reads and collapsing into UMI-guided consensus sequences were performed with migec v1.2.7. Using mixcr v2.1.11, UMI consensuses were aligned to TRA and TRB V and J templates and then assembled into clonotypes. Clonotypes were classified as expanded or contracted when called significant by both edgeR and NoisET, with noise models trained on biological replicates. For edgeR calls, the cutoffs were a false discovery rate-adjusted p below 0.01 and a log2 fold-change threshold of 1. As an exploratory analysis of dynamics, max-normalized trajectories of the 1000 most abundant clonotypes were examined with PCA combined with hierarchical clustering. Each responding clone was given a CD4 or CD8 phenotype based on the CD4+ and CD8+ repertoires, which had been sequenced separately. The public reads were quality trimmed at Q25 with fastp and then assembled into clones with MiXCR by TCRdb, keeping productive beta chains. Merged by CDR3 protein, the rows form single entries marked with the most common genes and DNA. The V and J calls follow TCRdb's processing rather than the paper's. The sample table holds a few hundred thousand distinct CDR3 sequences, of which 20% to 25% were seen once. The ten most abundant clones make up roughly 9.7% of the sample.

CDR1 SEHNR and CDR2 FQNEAQ are derived from the germline V gene (reference sequence). Trimming removed 3 bases from V and 0 bases from J; the gene matches leave 3 bases unexplained. The CDR3 covers 15 residues, taking in both the cysteine and the phenylalanine. Only the CDR3 part of the read is kept: 45 bases, read in frame from the first base. The data originate from a study of T-cell memory formation after mild COVID-19 (dated by TCRdb to the early 2020s). For context, the study as a whole: TCR sequence clusters from the two donors were found to be largely donor specific. The cohort was made up of two young adult volunteers, one female and one male, who were previously healthy. Longitudinal TCRalpha and TCRbeta repertoire sequencing tracked T-cell clones expanding and contracting after mild COVID-19 in a couple of donors.

General conclusions and limits of the study: Contracting CD4+ clones appeared mostly in the CM and EM memory subsets, whereas CD8+ clones were enriched in EMRA. The second-wave clones that peaked on day 37 were not confirmed to be SARS-CoV-2 specific. Some responding clones were found in pre-infection memory, which suggests that pre-existing cross-reactive memory T cells took part in the SARS-CoV-2 response. Only two mild cases were covered by the study, and larger cohorts that include severe cases with pre-infection samples were considered necessary. Clones contracting from day 15 to 85 had balanced CD4/CD8 phenotypes, while a second wave expanding from day 15 to 37 was biased towards CD4+.

Ficoll-Paque density gradient centrifugation was used to isolate PBMCs. The sequence was obtained from an adult woman who had mild COVID-19 (a few samples of this study predate the infection). The sample titles of this study are shuffled in the database, so cell type and time point are left out; the donor was told from shared clones. The sequencing input was PBMCs or a T cell subset sorted from them (not recorded which). The chain couples TRBV7-9 to TRBJ2-7, with 9 central nucleotides matching TRBD2. The CDR3 reads CASSFIAGDSYEQYF. The sequenced DNA: TGTGCCAGCAGCTTTATAGCGGGAGACTCCTACGAGCAGTACTTC. Full variable domain (CDR3 extended with the reference TRBV7-9 and TRBJ2-7 proteins): DTGVSQNPRHKITKRGQNVTFRCDPISEHNRLYWYRQTLGQGPEFLTYFQNEAQLEKSRLLSDRFSAERPKGSFSTLEIQRTEQGDSAMYLCASSFIAGDSYEQYFGPGTRLTVT.